This T cell receptor beta chain was recovered during a study of T cells after somatic rescue of genetic block. Here immunoSEQ multiplex PCR was the method, and the copy in TCRdb shows in-frame clones only, minus some. The profile covers fewer than 150,000 clones, with 75% to 95% appearing a single time and approximately 1.5% taken by the ten largest. The germline gives CDR1 MGHRA, CDR2 YSYEKL. Trimming cost V 0 bases and J 9 bases, with 6 bases left between them. This CDR3 spans 12 amino acids. The sequence was collected from a young woman. Material: peripheral blood mononuclear cells (PBMCs). The chain joins TRBV4-1 to TRBJ2-1; D unresolved. CDR3 coding DNA: TGCGCCAGCAGCCAAGAATATGGTGAGCAGTTCTTC. Protein product: CASSQEYGEQFF.